This T cell receptor (beta chain) appears in the sequencing data of a study of human T cells and chemical hapten exposure. Study background: Donors were sensitized with 2% DPC on the upper inner arm. Study results and caveats: Sensitizing to DPC left TCRs with a frequency above 1 in 1000 unaltered.

Germline loops: CDR1 SQVTM, CDR2 ANQGSEA. This CDR3 spans 13 amino acids. Trimming took off 1 base at V and 5 bases at J, with 12 bases between the two ends. Time point in this sample: patch test 3, about 24 weeks after DPC sensitization. The treatment: therapeutic diphenylcyclopropenone sensitization with weekly scalp DPC. The study enrolled 18 to 70-year-old alopecia patients suitable for DPC. This clonotype was seen more than once but under ten times. Its antigen is as yet unknown. Per the original methods: Samples held a median of roughly 100,000 TCRs, range about 23,224–750,000. TCRdb analysed the RACE reads with MiXCR anew, one entry per CDR3 protein. For this entry, the V and J calls and clone size follow TCRdb and not the study's own pipeline. Among about 82,000 distinct CDR3 sequences listed, 10% to 14% were seen once.

This rearrangement joins TRBV29-1 to TRBJ2-7, with D perhaps being TRBD1 or TRBD2 (6 bases each). The sequencing used whole blood, collected in connection with sensitization to the hapten diphenylcyclopropenone (DPC). The receptor was derived from a woman in her forties or fifties with alopecia areata. Some clones in this sample may be carry-over from other donors' samples. This CDR3 reads CSVEVRGRNEQYF. DNA for the CDR3: TGCAGCGTTGAAGTAAGGGGGAGGAACGAGCAGTACTTC.